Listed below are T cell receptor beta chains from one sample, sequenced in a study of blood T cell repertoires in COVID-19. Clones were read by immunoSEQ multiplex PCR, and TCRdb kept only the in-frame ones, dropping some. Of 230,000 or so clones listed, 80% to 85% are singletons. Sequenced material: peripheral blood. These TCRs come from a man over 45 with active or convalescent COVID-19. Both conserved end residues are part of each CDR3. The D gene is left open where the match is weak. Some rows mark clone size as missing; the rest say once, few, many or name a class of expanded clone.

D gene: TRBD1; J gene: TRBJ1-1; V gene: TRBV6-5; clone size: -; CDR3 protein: CASTTRGPTEAFF; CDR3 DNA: TGTGCCAGCACCACCAGGGGGCCGACTGAAGCTTTCTTT
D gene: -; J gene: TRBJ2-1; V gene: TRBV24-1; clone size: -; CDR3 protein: CATSDLRFSYNEQFF; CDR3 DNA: TGTGCCACCAGTGATTTGCGTTTTTCTTACAATGAGCAGTTCTTC
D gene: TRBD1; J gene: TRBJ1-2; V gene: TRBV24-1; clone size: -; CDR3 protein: CATSDRTGRYGYTF; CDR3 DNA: TGTGCCACCAGTGATAGGACAGGTCGCTATGGCTACACCTTC
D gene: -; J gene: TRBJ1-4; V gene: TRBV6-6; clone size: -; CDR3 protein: CASSYPGRTNEKLFF; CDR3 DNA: TGTGCCAGCAGTTACCCCGGCAGGACTAATGAAAAACTGTTTTTT
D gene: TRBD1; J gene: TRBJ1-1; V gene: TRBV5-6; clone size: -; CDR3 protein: CASSLGDREISEAFF; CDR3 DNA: TGTGCCAGCAGCTTGGGGGACAGGGAAATCAGTGAAGCTTTCTTT
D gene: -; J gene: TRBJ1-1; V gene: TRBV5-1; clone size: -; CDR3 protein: CASSTGQGNTEAFF; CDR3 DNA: TGCGCCAGCAGCACAGGTCAGGGGAACACTGAAGCTTTCTTT
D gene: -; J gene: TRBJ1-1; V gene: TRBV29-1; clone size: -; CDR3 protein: CSVAQGPTEAFF; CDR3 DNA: TGCAGCGTTGCCCAGGGGCCCACTGAAGCTTTCTTT
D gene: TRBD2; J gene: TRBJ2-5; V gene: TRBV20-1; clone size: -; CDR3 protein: CSAIDFSGGAGETQYF; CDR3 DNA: TGCAGTGCTATTGATTTTAGCGGGGGGGCCGGGGAGACCCAGTACTTC
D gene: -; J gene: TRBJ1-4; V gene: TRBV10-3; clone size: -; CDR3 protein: CAISERGNEKLFF; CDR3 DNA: TGCGCCATCAGTGAAAGGGGGAATGAAAAACTGTTTTTT
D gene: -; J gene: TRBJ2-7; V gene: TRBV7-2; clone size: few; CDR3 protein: CASSSLAGASYEQYF; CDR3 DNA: TGTGCCAGCAGCTCCTTGGCGGGGGCCTCCTACGAGCAGTACTTC
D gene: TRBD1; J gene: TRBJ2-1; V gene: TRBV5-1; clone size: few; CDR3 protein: CASSHDRGIGEQFF; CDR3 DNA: TGCGCCAGCAGCCATGACAGGGGGATAGGTGAGCAGTTCTTC
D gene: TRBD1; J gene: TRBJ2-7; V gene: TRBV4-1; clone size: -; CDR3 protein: CASSQEDRTSSYEQYF; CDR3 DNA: TGCGCCAGCAGCCAAGAGGACAGGACAAGCTCCTACGAGCAGTACTTC
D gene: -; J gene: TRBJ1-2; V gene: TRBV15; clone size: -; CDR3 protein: CATSRDLRGTNYGYTF; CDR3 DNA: TGTGCCACCAGCAGAGATCTTCGAGGGACTAACTATGGCTACACCTTC
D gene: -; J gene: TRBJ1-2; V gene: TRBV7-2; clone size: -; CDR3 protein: CASSLGQGNYGYTF; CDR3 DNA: TGTGCCAGCAGCTTAGGTCAGGGGAACTATGGCTACACCTTC
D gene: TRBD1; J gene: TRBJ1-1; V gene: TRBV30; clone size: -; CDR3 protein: CAYQGGTEAFF; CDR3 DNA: TGTGCCTATCAGGGGGGTACTGAAGCTTTCTTT
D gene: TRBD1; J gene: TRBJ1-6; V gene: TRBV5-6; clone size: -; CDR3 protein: CASSTTGYNSPLHF; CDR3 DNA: TGTGCCAGCAGCACGACAGGGTATAATTCACCCCTCCACTTT
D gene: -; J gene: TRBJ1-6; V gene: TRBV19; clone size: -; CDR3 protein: CASKRAAGSPLHF; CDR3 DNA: TGTGCCAGTAAGAGAGCGGCTGGGTCACCCCTCCACTTT
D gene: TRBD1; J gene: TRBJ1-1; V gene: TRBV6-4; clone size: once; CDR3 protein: CASSRDSELNTEAFF; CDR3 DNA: TGTGCCAGCAGCCGGGACAGCGAACTGAACACTGAAGCTTTCTTT
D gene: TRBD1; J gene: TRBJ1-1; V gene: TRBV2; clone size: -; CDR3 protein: CASSVRQGGGTEAFF; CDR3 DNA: TGTGCCAGCAGTGTACGACAGGGGGGTGGCACTGAAGCTTTCTTT
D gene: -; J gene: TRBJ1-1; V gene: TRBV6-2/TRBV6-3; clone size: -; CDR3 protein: CASSYSYLWANRVAEAFF; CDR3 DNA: TGTGCCAGCAGTTACTCCTACCTGTGGGCCAACAGGGTCGCTGAAGCTTTCTTT
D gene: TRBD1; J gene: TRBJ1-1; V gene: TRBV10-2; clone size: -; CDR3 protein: CASNPTGEWTEAFF; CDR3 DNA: TGCGCCAGCAACCCGACAGGGGAGTGGACTGAAGCTTTCTTT
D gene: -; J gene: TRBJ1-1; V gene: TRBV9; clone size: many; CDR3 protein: CASSVGGVGYTEAFF; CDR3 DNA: TGTGCCAGCAGCGTAGGAGGCGTAGGATACACTGAAGCTTTCTTT
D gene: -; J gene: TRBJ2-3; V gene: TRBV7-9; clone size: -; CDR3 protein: CASSLEQFTDTQYF; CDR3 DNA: TGTGCCAGCAGCTTGGAACAGTTCACAGATACGCAGTATTTT
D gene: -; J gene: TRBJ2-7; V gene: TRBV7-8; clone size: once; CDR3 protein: CASSVDRTSSYEQYF; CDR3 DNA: TGTGCCAGCAGCGTAGACAGGACGAGCTCCTACGAGCAGTACTTC
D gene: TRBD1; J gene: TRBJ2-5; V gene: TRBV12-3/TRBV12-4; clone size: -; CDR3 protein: CASSFDRVETQYF; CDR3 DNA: TGTGCCAGCAGTTTCGACAGGGTGGAGACCCAGTACTTC
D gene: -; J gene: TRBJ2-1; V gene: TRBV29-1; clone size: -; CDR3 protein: CSVEEAPGNPNEQFF; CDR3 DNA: TGCAGCGTTGAAGAGGCTCCCGGGAACCCCAATGAGCAGTTCTTC
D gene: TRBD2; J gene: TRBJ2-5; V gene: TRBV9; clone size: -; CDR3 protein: CASSVDPSGGAQETQYF; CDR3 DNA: TGTGCCAGCAGCGTAGACCCTAGCGGGGGGGCTCAAGAGACCCAGTACTTC
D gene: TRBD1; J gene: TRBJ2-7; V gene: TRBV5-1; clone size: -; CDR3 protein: CASSREQGAGEQYF; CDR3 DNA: TGCGCCAGCTCAAGGGAGCAGGGGGCGGGCGAGCAGTACTTC
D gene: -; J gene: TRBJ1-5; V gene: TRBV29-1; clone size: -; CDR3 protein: CSVGGFNQPQHF; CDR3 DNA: TGCAGCGTTGGCGGTTTCAATCAGCCCCAGCATTTT
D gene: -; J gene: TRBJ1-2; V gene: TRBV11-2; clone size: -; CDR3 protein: CASSFDSNYGYTF; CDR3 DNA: TGTGCCAGCAGCTTCGACAGCAACTATGGCTACACCTTC
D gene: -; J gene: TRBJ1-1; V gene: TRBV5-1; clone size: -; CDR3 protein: CASSLAETTEAFF; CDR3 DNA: TGCGCCAGCAGCTTGGCGGAGACCACTGAAGCTTTCTTT
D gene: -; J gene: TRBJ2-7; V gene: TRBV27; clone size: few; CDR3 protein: CASSMRPGPYEQYF; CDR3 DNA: TGTGCCAGCAGTATGCGGCCAGGGCCCTACGAGCAGTACTTC
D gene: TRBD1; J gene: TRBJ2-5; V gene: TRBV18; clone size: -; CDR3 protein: CASSPTPGTGASSLYF; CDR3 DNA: TGTGCCAGCTCGCCTACTCCCGGGACAGGGGCTTCCTCCCTGTACTTC
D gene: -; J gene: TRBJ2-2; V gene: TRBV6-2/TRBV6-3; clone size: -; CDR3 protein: CASSRLKWLSKTGELFF; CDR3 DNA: TGTGCCAGCAGTCGCCTGAAGTGGCTTAGCAAGACCGGGGAGCTGTTTTTT
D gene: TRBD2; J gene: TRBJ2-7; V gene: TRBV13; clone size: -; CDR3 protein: CASSLVGSGGYEQYF; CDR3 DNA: TGTGCCAGCAGCTTAGTGGGTAGCGGGGGCTACGAGCAGTACTTC
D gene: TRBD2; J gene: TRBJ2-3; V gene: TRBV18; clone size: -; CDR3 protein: CASSLGGSTDTQYF; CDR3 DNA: TGTGCCAGCTCCCTGGGGGGGAGCACAGATACGCAGTATTTT
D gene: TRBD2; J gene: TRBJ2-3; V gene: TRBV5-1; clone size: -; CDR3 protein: CASSLMTSGGSDTQYF; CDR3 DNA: TGCGCCAGCAGCTTGATGACTAGCGGGGGTTCAGATACGCAGTATTTT
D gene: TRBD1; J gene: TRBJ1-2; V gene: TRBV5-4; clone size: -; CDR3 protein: CASSSLSRTGFYGYTF; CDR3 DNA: TGTGCCAGCAGCTCCCTTTCTAGGACAGGGTTCTATGGCTACACCTTC
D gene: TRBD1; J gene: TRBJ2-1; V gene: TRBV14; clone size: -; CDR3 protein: CASKRGQGAYNEQFF; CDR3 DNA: TGTGCCAGCAAGAGAGGACAGGGCGCCTACAATGAGCAGTTCTTC
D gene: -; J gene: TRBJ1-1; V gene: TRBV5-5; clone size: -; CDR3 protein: CASSFSGSNTEAFF; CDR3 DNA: TGTGCCAGCAGCTTCTCGGGTTCGAACACTGAAGCTTTCTTT
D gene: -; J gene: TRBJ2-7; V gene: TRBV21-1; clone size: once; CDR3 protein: CASSKGPEFPYGGHSYEQYF; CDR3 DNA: TGTGCCAGCAGCAAAGGCCCCGAGTTTCCTTACGGAGGGCACTCCTACGAGCAGTACTTC
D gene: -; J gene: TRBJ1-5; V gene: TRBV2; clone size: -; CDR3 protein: CASRGVQRNRAYSNQPQHF; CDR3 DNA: TGTGCCAGCAGGGGAGTGCAGAGAAACAGGGCCTATAGCAATCAGCCCCAGCATTTT
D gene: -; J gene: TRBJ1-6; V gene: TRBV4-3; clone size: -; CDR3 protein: CASSQDLGGNSPLHF; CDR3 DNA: TGCGCCAGCAGCCAAGATCTGGGGGGAAATTCACCCCTCCACTTT
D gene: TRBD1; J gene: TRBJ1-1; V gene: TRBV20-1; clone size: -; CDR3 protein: CSARGDREAFF; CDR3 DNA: TGCAGTGCTAGAGGGGACAGGGAAGCTTTCTTT
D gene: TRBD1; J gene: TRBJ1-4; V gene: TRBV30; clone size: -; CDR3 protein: CAWSSGGGEKLFF; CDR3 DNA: TGTGCCTGGAGCTCAGGGGGCGGGGAAAAACTGTTTTTT
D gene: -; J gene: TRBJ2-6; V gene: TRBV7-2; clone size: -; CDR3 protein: CASSLGRGQAPGANVLTF; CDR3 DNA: TGTGCCAGCAGCTTAGGGAGGGGTCAGGCCCCTGGGGCCAACGTCCTGACTTTC
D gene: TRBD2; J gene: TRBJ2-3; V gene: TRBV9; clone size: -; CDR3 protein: CASSVGVAGADTQYF; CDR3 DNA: TGTGCCAGCAGCGTAGGTGTAGCGGGGGCAGATACGCAGTATTTT
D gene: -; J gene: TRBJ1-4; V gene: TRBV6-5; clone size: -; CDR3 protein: CASSQGLDLGRLFF; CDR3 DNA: TGTGCCAGTTCCCAGGGTCTAGACCTCGGTCGGCTGTTTTTT
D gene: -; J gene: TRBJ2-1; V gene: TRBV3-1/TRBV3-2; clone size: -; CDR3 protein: CASSQGARINEQFF; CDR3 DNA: TGTGCCAGCAGCCAAGGGGCCCGAATTAATGAGCAGTTCTTC
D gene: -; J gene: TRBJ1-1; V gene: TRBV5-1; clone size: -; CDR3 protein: CASSLGPRGDTEAFF; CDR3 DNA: TGCGCCAGCAGCTTGGGACCCAGGGGAGATACTGAAGCTTTCTTT
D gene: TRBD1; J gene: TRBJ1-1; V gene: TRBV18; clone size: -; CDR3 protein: CASSTGQGSTEAFF; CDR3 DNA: TGTGCCAGCTCAACGGGACAGGGAAGCACTGAAGCTTTCTTT
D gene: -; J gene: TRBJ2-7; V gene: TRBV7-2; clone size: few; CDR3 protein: CASSSPGGSYEQYF; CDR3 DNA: TGTGCCAGCAGCTCCCCTGGCGGGTCCTACGAGCAGTACTTC
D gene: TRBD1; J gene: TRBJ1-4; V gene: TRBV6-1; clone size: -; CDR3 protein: CASSEWGQGGEKLFF; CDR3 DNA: TGTGCCAGCAGTGAATGGGGACAGGGTGGCGAAAAACTGTTTTTT